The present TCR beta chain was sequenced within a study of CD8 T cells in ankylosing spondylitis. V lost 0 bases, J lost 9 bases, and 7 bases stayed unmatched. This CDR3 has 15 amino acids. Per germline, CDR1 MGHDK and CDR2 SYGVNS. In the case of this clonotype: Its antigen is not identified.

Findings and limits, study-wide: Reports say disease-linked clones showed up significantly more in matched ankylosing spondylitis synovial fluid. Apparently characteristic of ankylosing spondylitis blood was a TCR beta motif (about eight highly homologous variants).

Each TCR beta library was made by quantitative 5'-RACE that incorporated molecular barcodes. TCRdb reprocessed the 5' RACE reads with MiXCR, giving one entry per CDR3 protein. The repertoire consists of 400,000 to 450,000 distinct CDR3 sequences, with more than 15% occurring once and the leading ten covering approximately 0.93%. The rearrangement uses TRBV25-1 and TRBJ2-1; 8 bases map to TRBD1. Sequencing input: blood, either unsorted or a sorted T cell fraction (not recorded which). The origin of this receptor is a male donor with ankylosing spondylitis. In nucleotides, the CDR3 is TGTGCCAGCAGTGAATATCGATCAGGGGGCCTTGAGCAGTTCTTC. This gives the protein CASSEYRSGGLEQFF.